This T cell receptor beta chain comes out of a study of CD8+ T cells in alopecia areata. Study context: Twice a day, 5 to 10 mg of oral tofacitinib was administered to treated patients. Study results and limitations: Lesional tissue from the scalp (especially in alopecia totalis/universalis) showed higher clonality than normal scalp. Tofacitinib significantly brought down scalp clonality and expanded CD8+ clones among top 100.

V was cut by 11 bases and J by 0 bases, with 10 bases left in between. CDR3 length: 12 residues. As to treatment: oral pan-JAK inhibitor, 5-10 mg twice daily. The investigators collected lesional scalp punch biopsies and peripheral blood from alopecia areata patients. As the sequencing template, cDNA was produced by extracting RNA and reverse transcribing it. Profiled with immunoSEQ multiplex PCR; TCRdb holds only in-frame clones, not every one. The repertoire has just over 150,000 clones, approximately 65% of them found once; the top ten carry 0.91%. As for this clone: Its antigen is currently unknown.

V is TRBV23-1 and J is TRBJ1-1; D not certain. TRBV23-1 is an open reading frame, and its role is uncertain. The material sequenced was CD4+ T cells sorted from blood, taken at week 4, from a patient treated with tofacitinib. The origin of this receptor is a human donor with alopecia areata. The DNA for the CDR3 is TGCGCCCAAGACATCCTGAACACTGAAGCTTTCTTT. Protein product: CAQDILNTEAFF.